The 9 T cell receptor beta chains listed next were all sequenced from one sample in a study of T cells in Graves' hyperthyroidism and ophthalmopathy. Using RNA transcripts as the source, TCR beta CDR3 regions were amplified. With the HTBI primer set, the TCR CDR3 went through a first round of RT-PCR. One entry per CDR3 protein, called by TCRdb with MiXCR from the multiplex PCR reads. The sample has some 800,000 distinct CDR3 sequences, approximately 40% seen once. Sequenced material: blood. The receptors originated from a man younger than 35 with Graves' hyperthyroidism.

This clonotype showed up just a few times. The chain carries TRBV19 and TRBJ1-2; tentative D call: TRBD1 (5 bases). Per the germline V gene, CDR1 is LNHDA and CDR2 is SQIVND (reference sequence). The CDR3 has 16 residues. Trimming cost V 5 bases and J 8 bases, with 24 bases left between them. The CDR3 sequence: CASSASTGTQAGGYTF. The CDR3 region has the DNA TGTGCCAGTAGTGCCTCCACCGGGACGCAGGCGGGAGGCTACACCTTC.

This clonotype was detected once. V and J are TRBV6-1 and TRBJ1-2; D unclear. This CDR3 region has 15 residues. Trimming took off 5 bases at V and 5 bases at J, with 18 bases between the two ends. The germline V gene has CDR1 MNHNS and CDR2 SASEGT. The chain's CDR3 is CASSYNGERAYGYTF. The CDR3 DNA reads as TGTGCCAGCAGTTACAACGGCGAAAGGGCTTATGGCTACACCTTC.

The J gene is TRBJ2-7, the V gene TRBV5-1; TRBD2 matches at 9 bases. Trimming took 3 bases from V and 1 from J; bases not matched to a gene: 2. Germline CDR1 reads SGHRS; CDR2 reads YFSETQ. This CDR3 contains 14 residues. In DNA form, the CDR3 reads TGCGCCAGCAGCTCTAGCGGGGCGTCCTACGAGCAGTACTTC. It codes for CASSSSGASYEQYF. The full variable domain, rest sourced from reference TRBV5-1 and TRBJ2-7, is KAGVTQTPRYLIKTRGQQVTLSCSPISGHRSVSWYQQTPGQGLQFLFEYFSETQRNKGNFPGRFSGRQFSNSRSEMNVSTLELGDSALYLCASSSSGASYEQYFGPGTRLTVT.

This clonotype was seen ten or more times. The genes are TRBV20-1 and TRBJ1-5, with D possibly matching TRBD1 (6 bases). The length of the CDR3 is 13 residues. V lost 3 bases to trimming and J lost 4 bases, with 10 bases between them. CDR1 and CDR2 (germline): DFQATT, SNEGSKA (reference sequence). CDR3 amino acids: CSARLQGNQPQHF. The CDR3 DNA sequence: TGCAGTGCTAGGTTACAGGGAAATCAGCCCCAGCATTTT.

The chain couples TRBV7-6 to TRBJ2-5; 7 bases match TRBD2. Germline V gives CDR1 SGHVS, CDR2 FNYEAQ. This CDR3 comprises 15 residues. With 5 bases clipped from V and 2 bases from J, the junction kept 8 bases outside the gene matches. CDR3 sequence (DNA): TGTGCCAGCAGCAAGACTGGCGGGGGACAAGAGACCCAGTACTTC. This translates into CASSKTGGGQETQYF.

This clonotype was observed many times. The CDR3 loop reads CASSVGLAGETQYF. Here the CDR3 DNA reads TGTGCCAGCAGCGTAGGGCTAGCGGGAGAGACCCAGTACTTC. The V call is TRBV9, the J call TRBJ2-5; 8 positions match TRBD2. There are 14 residues in the CDR3. V lost 0 bases, J lost 4 bases, and 2 bases stayed unmatched. In germline, CDR1 is SGDLS, CDR2 YYNGEE. The complete variable domain, with remaining parts taken from reference TRBV9 and TRBJ2-5, reads DSGVTQTPKHLITATGQRVTLRCSPRSGDLSVYWYQQSLDQGLQFLIQYYNGEERAKGNILERFSAQQFPDLHSELNLSSLELGDSALYFCASSVGLAGETQYFGPGTRLLVL.

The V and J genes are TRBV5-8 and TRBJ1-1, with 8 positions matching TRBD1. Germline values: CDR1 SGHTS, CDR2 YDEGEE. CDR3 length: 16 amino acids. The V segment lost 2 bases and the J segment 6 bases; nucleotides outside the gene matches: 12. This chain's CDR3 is CASSFFDRGRSAEAFF. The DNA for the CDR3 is TGTGCCAGCAGCTTTTTCGACAGGGGCCGAAGCGCTGAAGCTTTCTTT.

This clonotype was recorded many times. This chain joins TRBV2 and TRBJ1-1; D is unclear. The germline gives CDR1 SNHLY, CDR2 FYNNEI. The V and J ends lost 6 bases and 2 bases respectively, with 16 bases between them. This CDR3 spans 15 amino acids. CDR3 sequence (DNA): TGTGCCAGCAGCACATGGAGGAACGGTAACACTGAAGCTTTCTTT. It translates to CASSTWRNGNTEAFF. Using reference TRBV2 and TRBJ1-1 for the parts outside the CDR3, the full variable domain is EPEVTQTPSHQVTQMGQEVILRCVPISNHLYFYWYRQILGQKVEFLVSFYNNEISEKSEIFDDQFSVERPDGSNFTLKIRSTKLEDSAMYFCASSTWRNGNTEAFFGQGTRLTVV.

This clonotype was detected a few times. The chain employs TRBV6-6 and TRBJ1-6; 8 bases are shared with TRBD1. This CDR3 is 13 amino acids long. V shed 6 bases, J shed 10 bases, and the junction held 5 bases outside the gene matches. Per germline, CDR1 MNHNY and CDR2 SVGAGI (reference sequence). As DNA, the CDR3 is TGTGCCAGCAGGGGACAGGCGCGCTCACCCCTCCACTTT. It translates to CASRGQARSPLHF.